The 17 T cell receptor beta chains given below trace back to one sample, sequenced in a study of identical twins (TCRdb year 2016). Receptor libraries were prepared by 5' RACE. The sequencer listed for this sample is Illumina HiSeq 2000. TCRdb redid the processing of the public reads, applying fastp at Q25 and MiXCR, and retained in-frame beta chains. Each CDR3 protein gets just one entry, which takes the most common genes and DNA from the rows behind it. This sample comprises some 590,000 distinct CDR3 sequences, 9.6% of them detected only once. The ten largest clones represent 2.5% to 3.5% of the sample. This sample also belongs to another study, concerning yellow fever vaccine responses in identical twins.

The sequenced sample was PBMCs. These receptors were collected from a woman aged 18-35 years in good health.

This clonotype was observed a few times. This rearrangement joins TRBV29-1 to TRBJ1-1; D remains ambiguous. The V gene's germline CDR1 is SQVTM and CDR2 ANQGSEA. The V and J ends lost 1 base and 0 bases respectively, with 12 bases between them. The CDR3 is made up of 15 amino acids. The CDR3 bases are TGCAGCGTTGAAGGTGAAAACAGTCTGAACACTGAAGCTTTCTTT. This encodes CSVEGENSLNTEAFF.

This clonotype was counted a few times. The chain is built from TRBV20-1 and TRBJ2-1; maybe TRBD2 (5 bases). CDR3 size: 12 residues. Trimming stripped 0 bases from V and 12 bases from J, with 12 bases between. Germline-derived CDR1 and CDR2 are DFQATT and SNEGSKA (reference sequence). The CDR3 spells CSARDPAGGQFF. Here the CDR3 DNA reads TGCAGTGCTAGAGATCCCGCGGGCGGGCAGTTCTTC.

This clonotype occurred a few times. This sequence joins TRBV28 and TRBJ1-4, with TRBD1 identical over 9 bases. Germline lookup yields CDR1 MDHEN and CDR2 SYDVKM. The junction had 15 bases not matched to a gene; V was cut back by 4 bases and J by 3 bases. The CDR3 covers 19 residues. This CDR3 is CASSSPAEQGAVSNEKLFF. DNA of the CDR3: TGTGCCAGCAGTTCCCCAGCTGAACAGGGGGCTGTGTCTAATGAAAAACTGTTTTTT. Full variable domain (missing parts from reference TRBV28 and TRBJ1-4): DVKVTQSSRYLVKRTGEKVFLECVQDMDHENMFWYRQDPGLGLRLIYFSYDVKMKEKGDIPEGYSVSREKKERFSLILESASTNQTSMYLCASSSPAEQGAVSNEKLFFGSGTQLSVL.

This clonotype has just a few counts. The chain combines TRBV4-2 with TRBJ2-7, with 7 bases that match TRBD1. CDR3 length: 13 amino acids. CDR1 and CDR2 from the germline V gene are LGHNA and YNFKEQ. The V gene end was trimmed by 4 bases and the J gene end by 6 bases; junction bases not matched to a gene: 6. The CDR3 here is CASSPTDRVEQYF. CDR3 coding DNA: TGTGCCAGCAGCCCCACCGACAGGGTCGAGCAGTACTTC.

To note about this clonotype: A much more abundant neighbour one base away suggests this may be a read error. This chain uses TRBV11-3 with TRBJ2-5; D may be TRBD1 (6 bases). V was pared by 7 bases and J by 5 bases, with 11 bases between. Germline loops: CDR1 SGHNT, CDR2 YENEEA. The CDR3 has 12 residues. The CDR3 loop is CASNQGRETQYF. The DNA for the CDR3 is TGTGCCAGCAACCAGGGGCGGGAGACCCAGTACTTC.

This clonotype has at least ten counts. This chain links TRBV5-1 with TRBJ1-1, with D perhaps matching TRBD1 (5 bases). The V gene's germline CDR1 is SGHRS and CDR2 YFSETQ. V lost 4 bases to trimming and J lost 3 bases, with 19 bases between them. The CDR3 covers 16 residues. The CDR3 loop reads CASSPAPRDLDTEAFF. In nucleotides, the CDR3 is TGCGCCAGCAGCCCGGCGCCCAGGGATCTAGACACTGAAGCTTTCTTT.

This clonotype appeared many times. Compared with germline, one end of the junction differs, possibly owing to a read error. This chain joins TRBV5-1 and TRBJ1-1; TRBD1 is a possible D gene (5 bases). The CDR3 length is 12 residues. In germline, CDR1 is SGHRS, CDR2 YFSETQ. CDR3 amino acids: CASSTGYTEAFF. Written as DNA, the CDR3 is TGTGCCAGCAGTACAGGATACACTGAAGCTTTCTTT.

The V and J genes are TRBV24-1 and TRBJ2-1, with D tentatively TRBD1 (6 bases). Germline V gives CDR1 KGHDR, CDR2 SFDVKD. This CDR3 spans 14 amino acids. V was shortened by 2 bases and J by 12 bases, with 16 bases between the two germline ends. The DNA for the CDR3 is TGTGCCACCAGTGATTCAAACAGGGATTGGGTGCAGTTCTTC. Protein sequence: CATSDSNRDWVQFF.

Ten or more counts support this clonotype. The chain links TRBV7-9 to TRBJ2-5; D is uncertain. The CDR3 totals 15 residues. Between the trimmed V and J ends, which lost 1 base and 2 bases, there was a span of 11 bases. The V gene's germline CDR1 is SEHNR and CDR2 FQNEAQ (reference sequence). CDR3 in DNA: TGTGCCAGCAGCTTAGGGGTGATCCTACAAGAGACCCAGTACTTC. Protein sequence: CASSLGVILQETQYF.

This chain uses TRBV18 with TRBJ1-5, with TRBD1 as a possible D gene (6 bases). Germline V lookup: CDR1 KGHSH, CDR2 LQKENI. The length of the CDR3 is 15 residues. Trimming pared 1 base from V and 3 bases from J, leaving 10 bases between. This CDR3 reads CASSPRQENNQPQHF. DNA of the CDR3: TGTGCCAGCTCACCACGACAGGAGAACAATCAGCCCCAGCATTTT.

This clonotype occurred many times. One end of the junction does not line up with germline, which may come from a read error. V and J are TRBV5-1 and TRBJ2-7, with D tentatively TRBD2 (5 bases). Germline CDR1 and CDR2: SGHRS and YFSETQ. This CDR3 is 9 amino acids long. CDR3 DNA sequence: TGCGCCAGGAAGGTCGCGGGTCTTTTC. Encoded protein: CARKVAGLF.

The sample holds a few counts of this clonotype. The chain combines TRBV5-1 with TRBJ2-5; the D gene is possibly TRBD1 (6 bases). This CDR3 is built from 15 residues. CDR1 and CDR2 from the germline V gene are SGHRS and YFSETQ. The V and J ends lost 4 bases and 2 bases respectively, with 15 bases between them. The chain's CDR3 is CASSLIPDSQETQYF. As DNA, the CDR3 is TGCGCCAGCAGCCTCATACCGGACAGTCAAGAGACCCAGTACTTC.

This clonotype was seen ten or more times. This sequence joins TRBV12-3 or TRBV12-4 and TRBJ2-7; 13 nucleotides agree with TRBD2. This CDR3 is 15 amino acids long. The ends lost 6 bases at V and 1 base at J; junction bases unmatched: 3. The CDR3 DNA reads as TGTGCCAGCAGCACGACTAGCGGGAGGTCCTACGAGCAGTACTTC. This gives the protein CASSTTSGRSYEQYF.

This clonotype was picked up a small number of times. This chain joins TRBV29-1 and TRBJ1-2, with TRBD1 identical over 8 bases. The ends lost 7 bases at V and 8 bases at J; junction bases unmatched: 9. Germline V lookup: CDR1 SQVTM, CDR2 ANQGSEA. The CDR3 length is 12 residues. CDR3 sequence (DNA): TGCAGCGCCCGGACAGGGTCCGGCGGCTACACCTTC. Translated: CSARTGSGGYTF.

This clonotype has more than one count but fewer than ten. This chain joins TRBV6-1 and TRBJ2-7; D might be TRBD1 or TRBD2, each matching 6 bases. The germline gives CDR1 MNHNS, CDR2 SASEGT. This CDR3 has 16 residues. V dropped 1 base and J dropped 0 bases, with 13 bases sitting between them. As DNA, the CDR3 is TGTGCCAGCAGTGAAGTTAGCGGACAGCGCTCCTACGAGCAGTACTTC. This translates into CASSEVSGQRSYEQYF.

This clonotype was found many times. The chain links TRBV7-9 to TRBJ1-1; D is possibly TRBD1 (5 bases). The CDR3 totals 14 residues. Germline values: CDR1 SEHNR, CDR2 FQNEAQ (reference sequence). Trimming pared 5 bases from V and 1 base from J, leaving 11 bases between. The CDR3 here is CASSPGYTNTEAFF. The CDR3 DNA reads as TGTGCCAGCAGCCCAGGGTATACGAACACTGAAGCTTTCTTT. The full variable domain, completed using reference TRBV7-9 and TRBJ1-1, is DTGVSQNPRHKITKRGQNVTFRCDPISEHNRLYWYRQTLGQGPEFLTYFQNEAQLEKSRLLSDRFSAERPKGSFSTLEIQRTEQGDSAMYLCASSPGYTNTEAFFGQGTRLTVV.

In this sample, this clonotype turned up a few times. V gene TRBV7-2 combines with J gene TRBJ2-7, with a tentative D call TRBD1 (5 bases). This CDR3 has 13 amino acids. V dropped 3 bases and J dropped 1 base, with 7 bases sitting between them. CDR1 is SGHTA, CDR2 FQGNSA, per germline. The CDR3 protein is CASSFDRSYEQYF. CDR3 nucleotides: TGTGCCAGCAGCTTTGACAGATCCTACGAGCAGTACTTC. The full variable domain, with the rest looked up from reference TRBV7-2 and TRBJ2-7, is GAGVSQSPSNKVTEKGKDVELRCDPISGHTALYWYRQSLGQGLEFLIYFQGNSAPDKSGLPSDRFSAERTGGSVSTLTIQRTQQEDSAVYLCASSFDRSYEQYFGPGTRLTVT.